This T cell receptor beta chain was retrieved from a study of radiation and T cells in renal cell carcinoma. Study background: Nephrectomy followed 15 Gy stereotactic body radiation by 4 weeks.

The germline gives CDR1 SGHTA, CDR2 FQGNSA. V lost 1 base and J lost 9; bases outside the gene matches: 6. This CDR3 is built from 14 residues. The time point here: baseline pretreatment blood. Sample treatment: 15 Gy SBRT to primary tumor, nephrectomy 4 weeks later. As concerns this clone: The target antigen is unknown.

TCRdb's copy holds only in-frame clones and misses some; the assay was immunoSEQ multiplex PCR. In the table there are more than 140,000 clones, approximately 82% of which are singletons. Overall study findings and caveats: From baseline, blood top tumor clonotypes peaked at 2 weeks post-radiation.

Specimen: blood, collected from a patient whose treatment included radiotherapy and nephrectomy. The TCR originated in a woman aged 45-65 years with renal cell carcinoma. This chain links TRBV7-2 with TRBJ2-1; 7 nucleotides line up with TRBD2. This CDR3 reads CASSLDGRIGEQFF. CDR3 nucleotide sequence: TGTGCCAGCAGCTTAGACGGGAGGATAGGTGAGCAGTTCTTC.